The rows below give T cell receptor beta chains drawn from one sample of a study of blood T cell repertoires in COVID-19. Clones were read by immunoSEQ multiplex PCR, and TCRdb kept only the in-frame ones, dropping some. Of roughly 80,000 clones listed, about four fifths are singletons. Source material: peripheral blood. The receptors were sampled from an older woman with acute or convalescent COVID-19. The CDR3 runs from the conserved cysteine through the conserved F or W. A D gene is named only where the DNA matches it firmly. Clone size, where shown, is once, few, many, or a class for clones that have expanded.

J | length | D | V | size | CDR3 | DNA
TRBJ1-4 | 15 | NA | TRBV5-6 | NA | CASSLVPGTNEKLFF | TGTGCCAGCAGCTTGGTGCCAGGGACTAATGAAAAACTGTTTTTT
TRBJ2-2 | 19 | NA | TRBV10-3 | once | CAISESRVMGATNTGELFF | TGTGCCATCAGTGAGTCGAGGGTCATGGGGGCCACGAACACCGGGGAGCTGTTTTTT
TRBJ2-7 | 14 | NA | TRBV11-2 | few | CASSRTERRYEQYF | TGTGCCAGCAGCCGTACCGAGCGGCGCTACGAGCAGTACTTC
TRBJ2-7 | 15 | NA | TRBV11-3 | NA | CASTPSPGSSYEQYF | TGTGCCAGCACGCCAAGCCCAGGCAGCTCCTACGAGCAGTACTTC
TRBJ2-2 | 18 | TRBD2 | TRBV4-3 | NA | CASSQNDLRGVNTGELFF | TGCGCCAGCAGCCAAAACGACCTCCGGGGGGTGAACACCGGGGAGCTGTTTTTT
TRBJ2-7 | 13 | TRBD1 | TRBV5-1 | NA | CASRTGGTYEQYF | TGCGCCAGCAGAACAGGGGGCACCTACGAGCAGTACTTC
TRBJ1-3 | 16 | NA | TRBV6-6 | NA | CASSSTSGLSGNTIYF | TGTGCCAGCAGTTCCACCTCAGGACTTTCTGGAAACACCATATATTTT
TRBJ1-2 | 14 | TRBD1 | TRBV6-5 | NA | CASSLTGGGYGYTF | TGTGCCAGCAGCTTGACAGGGGGCGGCTATGGCTACACCTTC
TRBJ2-7 | 14 | TRBD1 | TRBV6-5 | NA | CASSLLGTGGEQYF | TGTGCCAGCAGTTTACTCGGGACAGGGGGCGAGCAGTACTTC
TRBJ1-5 | 13 | NA | TRBV6-2/TRBV6-3 | NA | CASSYGGVPPQHF | TGTGCCAGCAGTTACGGAGGGGTTCCGCCCCAGCATTTT
TRBJ1-5 | 16 | NA | TRBV15 | NA | CATSRALSGPNQPQHF | TGTGCCACCAGCAGAGCTTTATCAGGGCCCAATCAGCCCCAGCATTTT
TRBJ2-1 | 15 | TRBD1 | TRBV7-2 | few | CASSLGTGPYNEQFF | TGTGCCAGCAGCTTAGGGACAGGGCCCTACAATGAGCAGTTCTTC
TRBJ2-1 | 13 | TRBD1 | TRBV5-5 | NA | CASSRQGYNEQFF | TGTGCCAGCAGCCGACAGGGTTACAATGAGCAGTTCTTC
TRBJ1-1 | 13 | NA | TRBV5-4 | NA | CASATGMNTEAFF | TGTGCCAGCGCCACAGGGATGAACACTGAAGCTTTCTTT
TRBJ1-4 | 15 | NA | TRBV7-8 | NA | CASSFSGITNEKLFF | TGTGCCAGCAGCTTTTCGGGGATCACGAATGAAAAACTGTTTTTT
TRBJ2-3 | 15 | TRBD2 | TRBV19 | NA | CASTISGGLGDTQYF | TGTGCCAGTACCATTAGCGGGGGGCTGGGAGATACGCAGTATTTT
TRBJ1-3 | 15 | NA | TRBV4-3 | NA | CASSQDPGGGNTIYF | TGCGCCAGCAGCCAAGATCCCGGGGGTGGAAACACCATATATTTT
TRBJ2-3 | 14 | NA | TRBV5-1 | NA | CASSLGQSTDTQYF | TGCGCCAGCAGCTTAGGACAGAGCACAGATACGCAGTATTTT
TRBJ2-7 | 15 | TRBD2 | TRBV7-6 | few | CASSYRLAGMREQYF | TGTGCCAGCAGCTACCGTTTAGCGGGAATGAGGGAGCAGTACTTC
TRBJ2-1 | 14 | NA | TRBV28 | once | CASRDSLGRNEQFF | TGTGCCAGTCGGGACTCCCTGGGGAGGAATGAGCAGTTCTTC
TRBJ1-4 | 15 | NA | TRBV6-5 | NA | CASSYSDGLNEKLFF | TGTGCCAGCAGTTACTCAGACGGACTAAACGAAAAACTGTTTTTT
TRBJ1-4 | 20 | NA | TRBV5-1 | NA | CASSLGDSRIGGSTNEKLFF | TGCGCCAGCAGCTTGGGAGATTCGAGGATAGGGGGTTCAACTAATGAAAAACTGTTTTTT
TRBJ1-5 | 16 | NA | TRBV28 | few | CASSLMGARGNQPQHF | TGTGCCAGCAGTTTAATGGGGGCTCGGGGCAATCAGCCCCAGCATTTT
TRBJ2-2 | 15 | NA | TRBV13 | NA | CASSEGNLNTGELFF | TGTGCCAGCAGCGAGGGAAATTTAAACACCGGGGAGCTGTTTTTT
TRBJ1-1 | 12 | TRBD1 | TRBV27 | many | CASSLLTGAAFF | TGTGCCAGCAGTTTACTGACAGGGGCGGCTTTCTTT
TRBJ1-3 | 16 | TRBD1 | TRBV9 | NA | CASNRGRSSGGNTIYF | TGTGCCAGCAACAGGGGGAGATCCTCTGGAGGAAACACCATATATTTT
TRBJ2-7 | 16 | NA | TRBV5-1 | NA | CASSPPGSIGSYEQYF | TGCGCCAGCAGTCCCCCGGGGTCCATAGGCTCCTACGAGCAGTACTTC
TRBJ2-1 | 16 | NA | TRBV5-5 | NA | CASSLRLASSYNEQFF | TGTGCCAGCAGCTTGAGGCTAGCTAGCTCCTACAATGAGCAGTTCTTC
TRBJ2-3 | 16 | TRBD2 | TRBV7-6 | NA | CASSFSSGRAEDTQYF | TGTGCCAGCAGCTTTTCCAGCGGGAGGGCCGAAGATACGCAGTATTTT
TRBJ1-2 | 16 | TRBD1 | TRBV9 | NA | CASSAGQMALGYGYTF | TGTGCCAGCAGCGCGGGACAGATGGCGTTGGGCTATGGCTACACCTTC
TRBJ1-2 | 13 | NA | TRBV30 | NA | CAWRVRGSDGYTF | TGTGCCTGGAGGGTAAGGGGATCCGATGGCTACACCTTC
TRBJ1-1 | 15 | TRBD1 | TRBV29-1 | NA | CSVEGTGGWDTEAFF | TGCAGCGTTGAAGGGACAGGGGGATGGGACACTGAAGCTTTCTTT
TRBJ1-3 | 16 | NA | TRBV5-4 | NA | CASSFSSTVSGNTIYF | TGTGCCAGCAGCTTTTCCTCGACAGTCTCTGGAAACACCATATATTTT
TRBJ2-7 | 14 | NA | TRBV19 | few | CASSIDADPHEQYF | TGTGCCAGTAGTATTGATGCAGATCCCCACGAGCAGTACTTC
TRBJ2-7 | 14 | NA | TRBV2 | NA | CASRAITSPHEQYF | TGTGCCAGCAGGGCTATAACTAGCCCCCACGAGCAGTACTTC
TRBJ2-7 | 15 | TRBD1 | TRBV2 | NA | CASSEDRGQWYEQYF | TGTGCCAGCAGTGAGGACAGGGGGCAGTGGTACGAGCAGTACTTC
TRBJ1-2 | 16 | NA | TRBV19 | NA | CASTQSPSGLHYGYTF | TGTGCCAGTACCCAAAGTCCCAGCGGCCTCCACTATGGCTACACCTTC
TRBJ2-1 | 15 | TRBD2 | TRBV3-1/TRBV3-2 | NA | CASSQMSGGPYEQFF | TGTGCCAGCAGCCAAATGAGCGGGGGACCCTACGAGCAGTTCTTC
TRBJ1-2 | 16 | TRBD1 | TRBV7-9 | once | CASSPNAGQELYGYTF | TGTGCCAGCAGCCCAAACGCCGGACAGGAACTCTATGGCTACACCTTC
TRBJ1-1 | 11 | NA | TRBV28 | NA | CASSVPNEAFF | TGTGCCAGCAGTGTCCCCAATGAAGCTTTCTTT
TRBJ2-1 | 16 | TRBD2 | TRBV2 | once | CASSGAGTSGDNEQFF | TGTGCCAGCAGTGGGGCCGGGACTAGCGGTGACAATGAGCAGTTCTTC
TRBJ1-5 | 15 | NA | TRBV5-6 | NA | CASSFRDSQGQPQHF | TGTGCCAGCAGCTTTCGTGACAGCCAGGGACAGCCCCAGCATTTT